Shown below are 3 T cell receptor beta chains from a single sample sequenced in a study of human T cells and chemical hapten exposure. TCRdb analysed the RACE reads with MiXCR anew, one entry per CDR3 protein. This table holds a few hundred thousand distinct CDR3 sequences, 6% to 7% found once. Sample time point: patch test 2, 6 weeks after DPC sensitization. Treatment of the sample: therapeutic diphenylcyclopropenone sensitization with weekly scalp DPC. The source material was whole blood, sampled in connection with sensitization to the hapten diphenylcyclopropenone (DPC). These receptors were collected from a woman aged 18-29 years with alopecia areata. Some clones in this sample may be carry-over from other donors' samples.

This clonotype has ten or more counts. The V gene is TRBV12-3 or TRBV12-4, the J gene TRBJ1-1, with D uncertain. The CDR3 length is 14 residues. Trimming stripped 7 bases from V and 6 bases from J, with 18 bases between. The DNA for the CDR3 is TGTGCCAGCACCCACTCCCGCGGACGGGCTGAAGCTTTCTTT. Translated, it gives CASTHSRGRAEAFF.

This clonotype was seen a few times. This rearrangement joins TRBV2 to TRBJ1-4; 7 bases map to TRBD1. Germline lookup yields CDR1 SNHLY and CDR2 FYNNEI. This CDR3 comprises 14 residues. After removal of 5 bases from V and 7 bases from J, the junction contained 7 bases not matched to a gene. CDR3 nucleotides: TGTGCCAGCAGTCCCGAAGGGGGCGGTGAAAAACTGTTTTTT. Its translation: CASSPEGGGEKLFF. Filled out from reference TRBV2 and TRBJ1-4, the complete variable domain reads EPEVTQTPSHQVTQMGQEVILRCVPISNHLYFYWYRQILGQKVEFLVSFYNNEISEKSEIFDDQFSVERPDGSNFTLKIRSTKLEDSAMYFCASSPEGGGEKLFFGSGTQLSVL.

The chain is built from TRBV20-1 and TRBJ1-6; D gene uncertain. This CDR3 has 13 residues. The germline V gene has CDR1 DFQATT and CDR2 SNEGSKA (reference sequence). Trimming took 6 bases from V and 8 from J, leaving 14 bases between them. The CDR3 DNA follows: TGCAGTGCGACCCCCCAGAGGGATTCACCCCTCCACTTT. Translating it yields CSATPQRDSPLHF.